The source of this TCR beta chain is a study of blood T cell repertoires in COVID-19. Study as a whole: The United States, Italy and Spain provided the acute and convalescent COVID-19 samples.

V lost 1 base and J lost 8, with 13 bases in between. Germline loops: CDR1 SGHTA, CDR2 FQGNSA. The CDR3 totals 14 residues. The authors' processing: It was from reference gene primer amplification that nucleated cell counts were estimated. Using immunoSEQ multiplex PCR, the repertoire was profiled, and TCRdb retains in-frame clones only, with some absent. The V and J calls and the clone size are those of that table, but D and trimming were determined from the DNA. The repertoire holds roughly 87,000 clones, with roughly 83% as singletons. V is TRBV7-2 and J is TRBJ2-3; possible D gene TRBD2, 6 bases. Sequenced input: peripheral blood. This TCR came from a man aged 50-60 years with active COVID-19. The CDR3 DNA sequence: TGTGCCAGCAGCTTAGAATCGGCGGGGCCTACGCAGTATTTT. It is translated as CASSLESAGPTQYF.